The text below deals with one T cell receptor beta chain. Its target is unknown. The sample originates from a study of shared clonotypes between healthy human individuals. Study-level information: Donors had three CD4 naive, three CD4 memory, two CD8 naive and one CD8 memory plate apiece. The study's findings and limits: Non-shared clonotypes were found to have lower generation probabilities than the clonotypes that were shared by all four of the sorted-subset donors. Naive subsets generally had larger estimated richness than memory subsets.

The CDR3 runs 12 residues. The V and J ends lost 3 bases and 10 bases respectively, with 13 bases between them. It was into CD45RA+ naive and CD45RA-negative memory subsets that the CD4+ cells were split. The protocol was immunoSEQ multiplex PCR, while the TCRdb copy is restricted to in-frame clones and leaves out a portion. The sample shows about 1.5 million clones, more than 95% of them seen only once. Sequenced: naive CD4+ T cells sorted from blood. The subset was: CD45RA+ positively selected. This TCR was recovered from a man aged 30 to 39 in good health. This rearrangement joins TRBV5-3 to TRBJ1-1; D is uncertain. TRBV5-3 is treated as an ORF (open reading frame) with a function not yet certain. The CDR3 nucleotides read TGTGCCAGAAGCTACCCCAGATCGGGAGCTTTCTTT. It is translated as CARSYPRSGAFF.